This TCR beta chain was captured by sequencing in a study of CD8 T cells in Susac syndrome. RNA was extracted with the RNeasy kit, and a quantity of roughly 0.5 to 1 ug was reverse transcribed using random hexamers. TCRdb redid the calling of the immunoSEQ multiplex PCR reads with MiXCR, one entry per CDR3 protein. The table has more than 150,000 distinct CDR3 sequences, roughly nine tenths seen once. The receptor comes from a human donor in good health. Sequencing was carried out using CD4+ T cells from PBMCs.

The CDR3 loop is CASSNTVGGARNEQYF. As DNA, the CDR3 is TGTGCCAGCAGCAACACGGTTGGGGGGGCCAGGAACGAGCAGTACTTC. V usage is TRBV27 and J usage is TRBJ2-7; D perhaps matches TRBD2 (7 bases). V was shortened by 6 bases and J by 5 bases, with 23 bases between the two germline ends. The CDR3 length is 16 residues. The germline gives CDR1 MNHEY, CDR2 SMNVEV (reference sequence).